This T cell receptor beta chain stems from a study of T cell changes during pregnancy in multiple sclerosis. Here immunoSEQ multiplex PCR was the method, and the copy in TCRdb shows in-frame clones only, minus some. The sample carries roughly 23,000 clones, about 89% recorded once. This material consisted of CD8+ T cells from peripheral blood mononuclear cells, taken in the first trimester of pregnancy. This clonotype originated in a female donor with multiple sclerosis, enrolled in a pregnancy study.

CDR3 sequence reads: CASSSHLSYEQYF. As DNA, the CDR3 is TGTGCCAGCAGCTCCCACCTCAGCTACGAGCAGTACTTC. This chain joins TRBV11-3 and TRBJ2-7; D is unresolved. The CDR3 sequence is 13 residues long. Germline CDR1 SGHNT, CDR2 YENEEA. Trimming pared 4 bases from V and 3 bases from J, leaving 10 bases between.